This T cell receptor beta chain was found in a study of CD8 T cells in Susac syndrome. Trimming took off 5 bases at V and 4 bases at J, with 18 bases between the two ends. From germline, CDR1 is MGHRA and CDR2 YSYEKL. CDR3 length equals 16 residues. The study sequenced TCR beta in blood CD8+ and CD4+ T cells. RNA totalling about 0.45 to 1 ug underwent reverse transcription with random hexamers. immunoSEQ multiplex PCR amplified TCR beta CDR3 across 54 Vbeta, 13 Jbeta. TCRdb called the immunoSEQ multiplex PCR reads again in MiXCR, with one record for every CDR3 protein. The sample lists about 180,000 distinct CDR3 sequences, around 96% occurring once.

The material sequenced was CD8+ T cells from PBMCs. The receptor comes from a human donor with multiple sclerosis. The chain has TRBV4-1 and TRBJ1-5; D gene unclear. The CDR3 DNA follows: TGCGCCAGCAGCTTCCACCCCCGACAAGATAATCAGCCCCAGCATTTT. It translates to CASSFHPRQDNQPQHF.